The 10 T cell receptor beta chains below were found in one sample sequenced in a study of T cells in Graves' hyperthyroidism and ophthalmopathy. TCR beta CDR3 regions were amplified from RNA transcripts. HTBI primers drove first-round RT-PCR of the TCR CDR3. TCRdb used MiXCR to reprocess the multiplex PCR reads, holding one entry per CDR3 protein. The repertoire holds 300,000 to 350,000 distinct CDR3 sequences, with over 15% as singletons. The sample taken for sequencing was blood. These receptor sequences come from a woman aged 40 to 49 with Graves' ophthalmopathy.

This clonotype was picked up many times. The chain is built from TRBV10-1 and TRBJ2-7, with D hard to call. Germline V gene sequence: CDR1 WNHNN, CDR2 SYGVQD (reference sequence). Trimming pared 0 bases from V and 0 bases from J, leaving 9 bases between. This CDR3 region has 15 residues. The CDR3 DNA follows: TGCGCCAGCAGTGAGTCGAATGGCTTCTCCTACGAGCAGTACTTC. It codes for CASSESNGFSYEQYF.

This clonotype has at least ten counts. V usage is TRBV27 and J usage is TRBJ1-2; TRBD1 agrees at 10 bases. The V segment lost 5 bases and the J segment 4 bases; nucleotides outside the gene matches: 7. The V gene's germline CDR1 is MNHEY and CDR2 SMNVEV (reference sequence). CDR3 length: 15 residues. The CDR3, as DNA: TGTGCCAGCAGTAAGACAGGGGGCAGCGGCTATGGCTACACCTTC. Translated, it gives CASSKTGGSGYGYTF.

This clonotype was counted many times. This chain connects TRBV11-1 to TRBJ2-2, with TRBD2 identical over 7 bases. Germline CDR1 and CDR2: SGHAT and FQDESV (reference sequence). This CDR3 is 17 amino acids long. With V trimmed by 0 bases and J by 6 bases, 10 bases remained unmatched. This chain's CDR3 is CASSLAGLDVYAGELFF. The CDR3 DNA sequence: TGTGCCAGCAGCTTAGCTGGACTAGATGTCTACGCCGGGGAGCTGTTTTTT.

V and J are TRBV30 and TRBJ1-1; the D gene is possibly TRBD1 (5 bases). This CDR3 region has 13 residues. Germline V CDR1 and CDR2: GTSNPN, SVGIG (reference sequence). V lost 4 bases and J lost 4, with 13 bases in between. CDR3: CAWKLKDTTEAFF. The CDR3 DNA reads as TGTGCCTGGAAACTAAAGGACACCACTGAAGCTTTCTTT.

In its sample, this clonotype was seen many times. V and J are TRBV5-6 and TRBJ2-7; 12 bases agree with TRBD2. The CDR3 is made up of 15 amino acids. The germline gives CDR1 SGHDT, CDR2 YYEEEE. V was clipped by 3 bases and J by 5 bases; unmatched bases: 6. The CDR3 DNA reads as TGTGCCAGCAGCTATATGACTAGCGGGAGCAACGAGCAGTACTTC. Translation: CASSYMTSGSNEQYF. The complete variable domain, with remaining parts taken from reference TRBV5-6 and TRBJ2-7, reads DAGVTQSPTHLIKTRGQQVTLRCSPKSGHDTVSWYQQALGQGPQFIFQYYEEEERQRGNFPDRFSGHQFPNYSSELNVNALLLGDSALYLCASSYMTSGSNEQYFGPGTRLTVT.

In its sample, this clonotype was seen many times. V gene TRBV29-1 combines with J gene TRBJ1-5; D gene uncertain. Germline V CDR1 and CDR2: SQVTM, ANQGSEA. V was pared by 6 bases and J by 0 bases, with 6 bases between. This CDR3 is built from 12 residues. CDR3 bases: TGCAGCGTCCAAAATAGCAATCAGCCCCAGCATTTT. Protein sequence: CSVQNSNQPQHF.

In its sample, this clonotype was seen many times. The V gene is TRBV28, the J gene TRBJ1-5; 8 bases are a match to TRBD1. The length of the CDR3 is 16 residues. In germline, CDR1 is MDHEN, CDR2 SYDVKM. With 6 bases clipped from V and 1 base from J, the junction kept 8 bases outside the gene matches. The CDR3: CASSLTGDESNQPQHF. DNA of the CDR3: TGTGCCAGCAGCCTGACAGGGGACGAAAGCAATCAGCCCCAGCATTTT.

This clonotype was seen ten or more times. The chain uses TRBV5-1 and TRBJ1-2, with D perhaps matching TRBD1 (5 bases). Germline V gene sequence: CDR1 SGHRS, CDR2 YFSETQ. Trimming cost V 4 bases and J 4 bases, with 14 bases left between them. The CDR3 runs 14 residues. DNA of the CDR3: TGCGCCAGCAGCGGAGACAGTGAGACCTATGGCTACACCTTC. Its translation is CASSGDSETYGYTF.

This clonotype was seen many times. This rearrangement joins TRBV28 to TRBJ2-7; 15 nucleotides align to TRBD2. CDR1 MDHEN and CDR2 SYDVKM come from the germline V gene. The ends lost 6 bases at V and 6 bases at J; junction bases unmatched: 3. The CDR3 runs 14 residues. The CDR3: CASRGTSGRSEQYF. The CDR3 nucleotides read TGTGCCAGCAGAGGGACTAGCGGGAGGTCCGAGCAGTACTTC.

This clonotype showed up just a few times. The chain links TRBV9 to TRBJ2-4, with 11 bases identical to TRBD1. Looked up from germline, CDR1 is SGDLS and CDR2 is YYNGEE. The CDR3 runs 17 residues. V trimming: 0 bases; J trimming: 3 bases; junction bases outside the gene matches: 5. The CDR3 DNA follows: TGTGCCAGCAGCGTAGGGGGGGGACAGGGGGTCAAAAACATTCAGTACTTC. It translates to CASSVGGGQGVKNIQYF. Together with reference TRBV9 and TRBJ2-4, the CDR3 gives the full variable domain: DSGVTQTPKHLITATGQRVTLRCSPRSGDLSVYWYQQSLDQGLQFLIQYYNGEERAKGNILERFSAQQFPDLHSELNLSSLELGDSALYFCASSVGGGQGVKNIQYFGAGTRLSVL.